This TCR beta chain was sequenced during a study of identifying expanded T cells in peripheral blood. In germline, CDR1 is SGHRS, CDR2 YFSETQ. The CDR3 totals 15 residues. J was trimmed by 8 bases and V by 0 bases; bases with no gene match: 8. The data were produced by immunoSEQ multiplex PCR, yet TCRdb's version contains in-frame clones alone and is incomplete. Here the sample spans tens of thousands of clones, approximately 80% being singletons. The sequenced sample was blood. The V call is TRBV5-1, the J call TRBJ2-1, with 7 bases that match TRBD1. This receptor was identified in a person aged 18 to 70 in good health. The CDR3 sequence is CASSLGRQGWDEQFF. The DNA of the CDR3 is TGCGCCAGCAGCTTGGGGAGACAGGGCTGGGATGAGCAGTTCTTC. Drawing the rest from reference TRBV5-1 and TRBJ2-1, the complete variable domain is KAGVTQTPRYLIKTRGQQVTLSCSPISGHRSVSWYQQTPGQGLQFLFEYFSETQRNKGNFPGRFSGRQFSNSRSEMNVSTLELGDSALYLCASSLGRQGWDEQFFGPGTRLTVL.